The 8 T cell receptor beta chains below were found in one sample sequenced in a study of Graves' ophthalmopathy and Graves' hyperthyroidism. RNA transcripts yielded amplified TCR beta CDR3 regions. The first-round RT-PCR employed HTBI primers together with the Qiagen OneStep RT-PCR kit. A multiplex PCR was then performed as the second round. One entry per CDR3 protein, called by TCRdb with MiXCR from the multiplex PCR reads. The repertoire has roughly 380,000 distinct CDR3 sequences, roughly 14% of them found once; the top ten carry roughly 7%. The sample taken for sequencing was peripheral blood. The receptors come from a woman aged 18-30 years with stable Graves' hyperthyroidism.

This clonotype was counted at least ten times. The V call is TRBV7-2, the J call TRBJ2-5, with TRBD2 identical over 9 bases. This CDR3 spans 17 amino acids. Germline V gives CDR1 SGHTA, CDR2 FQGNSA. V lost 3 bases to trimming and J lost 0 bases; unmatched junction nucleotides: 8. As DNA, the CDR3 is TGTGCCAGCAGCTTCGGTGGCGCGGGGGGGTACCAAGAGACCCAGTACTTC. Its translation is CASSFGGAGGYQETQYF.

In this sample, this clonotype turned up many times. This sequence joins TRBV7-9 and TRBJ1-6; possible D gene TRBD1, 6 bases. The germline CDR1 and CDR2 sequences are SEHNR and FQNEAQ (reference sequence). The V end was cut by 4 bases, the J end by 10 bases, with 17 bases between. The CDR3 has 15 amino acids. CDR3 in DNA: TGTGCCAGCAGCTCACCCTCCACAGGGCCCTCACCCCTCCACTTT. Residues: CASSSPSTGPSPLHF.

This clonotype has at least ten counts. The chain employs TRBV20-1 and TRBJ1-2, with 7 bases fitting TRBD1. The CDR3 totals 13 residues. Unmatched junction bases numbered 6, after V lost 0 bases and J lost 8 bases. CDR1 DFQATT and CDR2 SNEGSKA come from the germline V gene (reference sequence). The CDR3 coding sequence is TGCAGTGCTAGAGATACCCTGACAGGGGGCTACACCTTC. Residues: CSARDTLTGGYTF.

This clonotype was seen repeatedly, ten times or more. The rearrangement joins TRBV28 to TRBJ1-5; perhaps TRBD1 as D (5 bases). Trimming stripped 7 bases from V and 3 bases from J, with 19 bases between. This CDR3 spans 16 amino acids. Germline V lookup: CDR1 MDHEN, CDR2 SYDVKM. In DNA form, the CDR3 reads TGTGCCAGCACCCCCAGGGAGACAGCATACAATCAGCCCCAGCATTTT. Its translation is CASTPRETAYNQPQHF.

This clonotype has ten or more counts. CDR3 sequence: CASSVEKRIWEGSYEQYF. CDR3 nucleotide sequence: TGTGCCAGCAGTGTTGAAAAGAGAATTTGGGAGGGTTCCTACGAGCAGTACTTC. This chain links TRBV6-1 with TRBJ2-7; 7 bases align to TRBD2. The germline gives CDR1 MNHNS, CDR2 SASEGT. This CDR3 has 18 amino acids. The junction had 16 bases not matched to a gene; V was cut back by 4 bases and J by 1 base.

This clonotype occurred many times. This rearrangement joins TRBV5-5 to TRBJ1-2; a possible D gene is TRBD1 (6 bases). The CDR3 covers 14 residues. CDR1 and CDR2 (germline): SGHKS, YYEKEE (reference sequence). V lost 0 bases, J lost 3 bases, and 9 bases lay in between. The CDR3 loop is CASSLDRDYYGYTF. In DNA form, the CDR3 reads TGTGCCAGCAGCTTGGACAGGGACTACTATGGCTACACCTTC.

V gene TRBV15 combines with J gene TRBJ2-7; 10 nucleotides match TRBD1. V shed 0 bases and J 5 bases; nucleotides not matched to a gene: 10. This CDR3 comprises 17 residues. Per germline, CDR1 LNHNV and CDR2 YYDKDF (reference sequence). The CDR3 loop is CATSREYAGTGVNEQYF. The CDR3 nucleotides read TGTGCCACCAGCAGAGAGTATGCCGGGACAGGGGTAAACGAGCAGTACTTC.

This clonotype was observed at least ten times. The chain uses TRBV12-3 or TRBV12-4 and TRBJ2-7, with TRBD2 identical over 13 bases. Trimming took 5 bases from V and 2 from J; bases not matched to a gene: 6. This CDR3 is 16 amino acids long. The CDR3 DNA follows: TGTGCCAGCAGTCGCCTAACTAGCGGGGGGGCCTACGAGCAGTACTTC. Translation: CASSRLTSGGAYEQYF.